This TCR beta chain was captured by sequencing in a study of T cells after yellow fever vaccination. The wider study: SMART-Seq v4 Ultra Low Input served to prepare low-cell-number fractions.

This clonotype was picked up a small number of times. Its antigen is not identified. UMIs were added to TCR cDNA along with a universal primer site when it was made by 5'RACE template switching. TCRdb recomputed calls from the 5' RACE reads with MiXCR, one row per CDR3 protein. The sample includes tens of thousands of distinct CDR3 sequences, approximately 7% of them seen just once. V lost 2 bases and J lost 4, with 9 bases in between. The CDR3 covers 13 residues. CDR1 is GTSNPN, CDR2 SVGIG, per germline (reference sequence). General study results and limits: Primary-vaccination clones mostly resurfaced post-booster (nearly 97% CD4, approximately 90% CD8). Peaking faster, on day 5 versus 15, the secondary response was nonetheless weaker.

This sequence was found in a man aged 25-45 years who received the YFV17D yellow fever vaccine. The sequences come from CD8+ T cells sorted from PBMCs, collected 15 days after the yellow fever booster vaccination. The chain is built from TRBV30 and TRBJ2-1, with D uncertain. The CDR3 here is CAWSPGRYNEQFF. DNA of the CDR3: TGTGCCTGGAGTCCCGGACGGTACAATGAGCAGTTCTTC.